The present TCR beta chain was sequenced within a study of human T cells and chemical hapten exposure. This clonotype was counted at least ten times. The antigen is undetermined. Study observations and caveats: Among TCRs, those above 1 in 1000 frequency were unaffected by DPC sensitization.

The time point was: pre-sensitization, week 0. Treatment specified: therapeutic diphenylcyclopropenone sensitization with weekly scalp DPC. The germline V gene encodes CDR1 SGHTA and CDR2 FQGNSA. The CDR3 covers 17 residues. The V and J ends lost 0 bases and 6 bases, in that order; junction bases with no gene match: 5. The library labeled individual cDNA molecules by adding unique molecular identifiers to them. In TCRdb, the RACE reads were re-called with MiXCR into one record per CDR3 protein. Counted here are some 60,000 distinct CDR3 sequences, around 11% occurring once; the ten biggest clones make up under 5%.

The chain is built from TRBV7-2 and TRBJ2-1; TRBD2 matches 13 bases. The TCR originated in a woman aged 35 to 49 with alopecia areata. Some clones in this sample may be carry-over from other donors' samples. Sample: whole blood, taken in connection with sensitization to the hapten diphenylcyclopropenone (DPC). The DNA for the CDR3 is TGTGCCAGCAGCTTAGCCGGGACTAGCGGGACGCCCAATGAGCAGTTCTTC. It specifies CASSLAGTSGTPNEQFF. Supplemented by reference TRBV7-2 and TRBJ2-1, the full variable domain reads GAGVSQSPSNKVTEKGKDVELRCDPISGHTALYWYRQSLGQGLEFLIYFQGNSAPDKSGLPSDRFSAERTGGSVSTLTIQRTQQEDSAVYLCASSLAGTSGTPNEQFFGPGTRLTVL.